These T cell receptor beta chains were read from a single sample in a study of CD8+CD57+ T cells in acquired aplastic anemia. TCRdb re-called the reads with MiXCR, one entry per CDR3 protein. The profile covers some 120,000 distinct CDR3 sequences, with more than 40% appearing a single time and 2% to 3% taken by the ten largest. The sequencing sample was made of sorted CD4+, CD8+, or CD8+CD57+ T cells (not recorded which) from PBMCs. The source is a human donor in good health, serving as a control. The conserved cysteine and the conserved F or W are not part of the CDR3 here. D genes are given only for firm matches.

D	V	J	CDR3
.	TRBV7-9	TRBJ2-7	ASSFHYEQY
TRBD1	TRBV20-1	TRBJ2-7	SGQGGIEQY
.	TRBV7-9	TRBJ1-6	ASSLEGMGPDSPLH
.	TRBV2	TRBJ1-6	ASDYNSPLH
.	TRBV7-2	TRBJ2-7	ASSQHHPQGYEQY
.	TRBV19	TRBJ1-1	ASSLARGLNTEAF
TRBD1	TRBV19	TRBJ1-5	ASSVTGNGNQPQH
TRBD1	TRBV4-3	TRBJ1-3	ASSQDRTGVGNTIY
TRBD1	TRBV6-5	TRBJ1-1	ASSYRQGISGAF
.	TRBV29-1	TRBJ2-1	SVEQGRREYNEQF
.	TRBV2	TRBJ1-1	ASSLGGRGLAF
TRBD1	TRBV6-1	TRBJ2-7	ASSPRGQAIEEQY
.	TRBV7-3	TRBJ2-5	ASSLTTGMGETQY
.	TRBV15	TRBJ1-2	ATSRGWDYGYT
.	TRBV6-1	TRBJ2-3	ASSRTYVMGTDTQY
.	TRBV2	TRBJ1-6	ASSFGSPLH
.	TRBV12-3/TRBV12-4	TRBJ1-2	AGSLKHRDYGYT
TRBD1	TRBV10-1	TRBJ2-7	ASSGSKGTGATYEQY
.	TRBV19	TRBJ2-5	ASSIVLRGPYQETQY
TRBD2	TRBV5-1	TRBJ2-3	ASSFSLAGSTDTQY
.	TRBV24-1	TRBJ2-1	ATTLGTSRGNEQF
.	TRBV7-9	TRBJ2-7	ASSLESGTSYEQY
.	TRBV11-2	TRBJ2-5	ASSLVTMVGETQY
.	TRBV19	TRBJ1-2	ASSSTVGRDGYT
TRBD1	TRBV11-2	TRBJ2-2	ASSLLGQGFTGELF
.	TRBV6-5	TRBJ2-7	ASSDGKQY
TRBD1	TRBV24-1	TRBJ2-5	ATSSRQGAEETQY
.	TRBV7-9	TRBJ2-5	ASRLTHREETQY
.	TRBV7-9	TRBJ1-1	AESDRSTEAF
.	TRBV24-1	TRBJ1-1	ATSPGEGITEAF
TRBD2	TRBV10-3	TRBJ2-1	AISESRSGGGRDEQF
TRBD1	TRBV19	TRBJ2-7	ASRPGQGSYEQY
.	TRBV6-1	TRBJ1-5	ASTEAVDQPQH
TRBD2	TRBV7-2	TRBJ2-5	ASSLSGGVEETQY
.	TRBV10-3	TRBJ1-4	AISVSGVRTNEKLF
TRBD1	TRBV7-2	TRBJ2-5	ASSVGQGETQY
.	TRBV2	TRBJ1-4	ASSEGLTANEKLF
.	TRBV25-1	TRBJ2-3	ASSATGALTDTQY
TRBD2	TRBV7-6	TRBJ2-1	ASSSAGHEQF
.	TRBV12-3/TRBV12-4	TRBJ1-3	ASTPSPGNTIY
TRBD2	TRBV6-5	TRBJ2-7	ASSYSRTSGEQY
.	TRBV12-3/TRBV12-4	TRBJ1-1	ASSFARVNREAF
TRBD1	TRBV29-1	TRBJ1-1	SVEGRGQGNTEAF
TRBD1	TRBV11-1	TRBJ1-6	ASSFWGSGQDGAPLH
.	TRBV20-1	TRBJ2-2	SARDITNTGELF
.	TRBV10-3	TRBJ2-7	AISEEPTYSYEQY
TRBD1	TRBV7-3	TRBJ2-2	ASSPKTGELL
TRBD1	TRBV29-1	TRBJ2-3	SGGQGWTDTQY